Listed below are T cell receptor beta chains from one sample, sequenced in a study of regulatory T cells in long-lasting Graves disease. From the multiplex PCR reads, TCRdb called clonotypes with MiXCR, one entry per CDR3 protein. The sample yields under 500,000 distinct CDR3 sequences, around 21% seen once. The sequences come from peripheral blood mononuclear cells (PBMCs), collected when the disease was refractory, from a patient treated with antithyroid drugs. The receptor set was obtained from a female donor with Graves disease. Both conserved end residues are part of each CDR3. Each record gives: CDR3 length, clone size, D gene, V gene, J gene, CDR3 DNA, CDR3 protein. D genes are given only for firm matches. For some rows the clone size is stated as once, few or many, or as a class when expanded; others skip it.

>15|many|.|TRBV5-1|TRBJ2-5
TGCGCCAGCAGCCCCGGGACACCGAACCAAGAGACCCAGTACTTC
CASSPGTPNQETQYF
>12|many|.|TRBV28|TRBJ1-4
TGTGCCAGCAGAACGATGGGGGAAAAACTGTTTTTT
CASRTMGEKLFF
>15|.|TRBD2|TRBV29-1|TRBJ2-7
TGCAGCGTGGGCGGACTAGCGCAAAGCTCCTACGAGCAGTACTTC
CSVGGLAQSSYEQYF
>15|many|.|TRBV11-2|TRBJ2-5
TGTGCCAGCAGCCGATATAGCGGCTACCAAGAGACCCAGTACTTC
CASSRYSGYQETQYF
>14|.|TRBD2|TRBV10-3|TRBJ2-7
TGTGCCATCAGTGGGACTAGCGGTTACTACGAGCAGTACTTC
CAISGTSGYYEQYF
>15|many|TRBD2|TRBV6-2/TRBV6-3|TRBJ2-5
TGTGCCAGCAGTACTAGCGGGGGGGGGAGAAAGACCCAGTACTTC
CASSTSGGGRKTQYF
>15|many|.|TRBV12-3/TRBV12-4|TRBJ2-7
TGTGCCAGCAGTTTATCGGGGAAACTCAACTACGAGCAGTACTTC
CASSLSGKLNYEQYF
>16|.|TRBD2|TRBV27|TRBJ2-1
TGTGCCAGCAGTTTTTTAGGACTAGCGGGAGGGCCCGGGCAGTTCTTC
CASSFLGLAGGPGQFF
>15|.|TRBD1|TRBV28|TRBJ1-5
TGTGCCAGCAGCTCACCTACAGGGGGGTTTCAGCCCCAGCATTTT
CASSSPTGGFQPQHF
>13|many|.|TRBV6-1|TRBJ2-7
TGTGCCAGCAGATCTTATTTGGGCTACGAGCAGTACTTC
CASRSYLGYEQYF
>12|.|.|TRBV10-2|TRBJ1-1
TGCGCCAGCAGTGAGTCGATACTTGAAGCTTTCTTT
CASSESILEAFF
>16|.|TRBD1|TRBV7-9|TRBJ1-4
TGTGCCAGCAGCTTGGGGACAGAGTTACGAGAGGAAAAACTGTTTTTT
CASSLGTELREEKLFF
>13|many|TRBD1|TRBV12-3/TRBV12-4|TRBJ2-7
TGTGCCAGCAGCCGGGACAGCTTGTACGAGCAGTACTTC
CASSRDSLYEQYF
>14|.|.|TRBV11-2|TRBJ2-7
TGTGCCAGCAGCTCACAGAAACGAAGTGACGAGCAGTACTTC
CASSSQKRSDEQYF
>15|many|.|TRBV7-2|TRBJ1-2
TGTGCCAGCAGCGCCTGGACAGAAACTAACTATGGCTACACCTTC
CASSAWTETNYGYTF
>18|many|.|TRBV6-5|TRBJ2-7
TGTGCCAGCAGTTCACCTACGCACCCTACGTTACAGCCCTACGAGCAGTACTTC
CASSSPTHPTLQPYEQYF
>11|.|.|TRBV10-3|TRBJ2-1
TGTGCCATCAGTGCAAACGATGAGCAGTTCTTC
CAISANDEQFF
>14|many|.|TRBV20-1|TRBJ2-5
TGCAGTGCTAGAGATCCTTGGTACCAAGAGACCCAGTACTTC
CSARDPWYQETQYF
>13|many|.|TRBV20-1|TRBJ1-2
TGCAGTGCTATTCAGGGATTCGACTATGGCTACACCTTC
CSAIQGFDYGYTF
>14|many|.|TRBV20-1|TRBJ2-7
TGCAGTGCTAGCCCGGGACTCCCAAACTACGAGCAGTACTTC
CSASPGLPNYEQYF
>13|many|.|TRBV7-3|TRBJ1-2
TGTGCCAGCAGCTTACCGGGACGATCGGGCTACACCTTC
CASSLPGRSGYTF
>14|many|.|TRBV2|TRBJ1-1
TGTGCCAGCAACCTAAGGACGGAAGAAACTGAAGCTTTCTTT
CASNLRTEETEAFF